This T cell receptor (beta chain) was identified during a study of cytomegalovirus exposure and HLA in healthy donors. The study, taken as a whole, reports: In a later analysis, at a false discovery rate of 0.05, roughly 18,000 TCR beta sequences were associated with HLA alleles.

Germline loops: CDR1 MDHEN, CDR2 SYDVKM. The ends were cut back, 2 bases at V and 8 bases at J, with 15 bases in the middle. The CDR3 spans 14 residues. In regard to this clone: Its antigen is not identified.

It was with 60 Vbeta and 13 Jbeta primers that the PCR ran. Clones were read by immunoSEQ multiplex PCR, and TCRdb kept only the in-frame ones, dropping some. Altogether around 130,000 clones are present, about three fifths being singletons, with the ten largest covering under 9%. The TCR was taken from a woman between 35 and 50 years old in good health and CMV-seropositive. Sequenced material: PBMCs. The gene calls are TRBV28 and TRBJ1-2; no firm D call. CDR3 protein: CASSLGGGEWGYTF. The DNA of the CDR3 is TGTGCCAGCAGTTTAGGTGGTGGGGAGTGGGGCTACACCTTC.